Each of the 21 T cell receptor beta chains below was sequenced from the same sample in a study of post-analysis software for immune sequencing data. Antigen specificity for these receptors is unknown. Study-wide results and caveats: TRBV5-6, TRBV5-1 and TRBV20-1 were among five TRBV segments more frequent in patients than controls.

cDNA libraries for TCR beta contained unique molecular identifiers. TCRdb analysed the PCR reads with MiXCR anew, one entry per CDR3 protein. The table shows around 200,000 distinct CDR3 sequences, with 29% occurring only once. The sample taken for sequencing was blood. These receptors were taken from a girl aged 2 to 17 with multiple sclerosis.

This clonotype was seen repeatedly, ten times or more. The CDR3 nucleotides read TGCGCCAGCAGCTTGGTTCTTACTAGCGGGGGCCCCCTCGACAATGAGCAGTTCTTC. Translated: CASSLVLTSGGPLDNEQFF. The chain is built from TRBV5-1 and TRBJ2-1; TRBD2 matches 11 bases. The CDR3 has 19 amino acids. J gave up 5 bases and V 0 bases, and 13 bases lay outside the gene matches. CDR1 is SGHRS, CDR2 YFSETQ, per germline. The full variable domain, with the rest looked up from reference TRBV5-1 and TRBJ2-1, is KAGVTQTPRYLIKTRGQQVTLSCSPISGHRSVSWYQQTPGQGLQFLFEYFSETQRNKGNFPGRFSGRQFSNSRSEMNVSTLELGDSALYLCASSLVLTSGGPLDNEQFFGPGTRLTVL.

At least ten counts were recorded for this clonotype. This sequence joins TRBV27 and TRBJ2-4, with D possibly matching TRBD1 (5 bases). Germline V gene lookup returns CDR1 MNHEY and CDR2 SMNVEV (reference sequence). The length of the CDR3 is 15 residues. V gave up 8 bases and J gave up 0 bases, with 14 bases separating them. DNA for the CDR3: TGTGCCAGCTTACCAACCAGGGAAGCCAAAAACATTCAGTACTTC. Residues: CASLPTREAKNIQYF.

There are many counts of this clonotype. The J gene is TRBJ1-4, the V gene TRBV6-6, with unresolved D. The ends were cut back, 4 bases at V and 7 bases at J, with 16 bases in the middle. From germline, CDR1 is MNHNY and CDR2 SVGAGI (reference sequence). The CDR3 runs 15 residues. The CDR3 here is CASSSLDKAGEKLFF. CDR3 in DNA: TGTGCCAGCAGTTCACTAGACAAGGCAGGTGAAAAACTGTTTTTT.

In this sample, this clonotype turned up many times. The CDR3 region has the DNA TGCAGTGCTAGAGATACCGGGGGGAGGTCTAATGAAAAACTGTTTTTT. Amino acid sequence: CSARDTGGRSNEKLFF. The chain uses TRBV20-1 and TRBJ1-4, with a tentative D call TRBD1 (5 bases). This CDR3 is 16 amino acids long. Trimming shortened V by 0 bases and J by 3 bases, and 14 bases separated the two germline ends. CDR1 DFQATT and CDR2 SNEGSKA come from the germline V gene (reference sequence).

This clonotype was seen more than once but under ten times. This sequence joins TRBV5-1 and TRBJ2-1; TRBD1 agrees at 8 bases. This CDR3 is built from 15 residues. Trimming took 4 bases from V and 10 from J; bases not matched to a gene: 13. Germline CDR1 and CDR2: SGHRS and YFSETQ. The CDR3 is CASSTSGQGSYEQFF. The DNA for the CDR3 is TGCGCCAGCAGCACGAGCGGACAGGGCTCCTACGAGCAGTTCTTC.

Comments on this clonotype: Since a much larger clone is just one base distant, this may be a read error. In DNA, the CDR3 is TGCGCCAGCAGCTTGGGGACAGCCCCTAGCACAGATTCGCAGTATTTT. Translation gives CASSLGTAPSTDSQYF. The chain uses TRBV5-1 and TRBJ2-3; D is perhaps TRBD1 (6 bases). Germline V CDR1 and CDR2: SGHRS, YFSETQ. The CDR3 consists of 16 residues.

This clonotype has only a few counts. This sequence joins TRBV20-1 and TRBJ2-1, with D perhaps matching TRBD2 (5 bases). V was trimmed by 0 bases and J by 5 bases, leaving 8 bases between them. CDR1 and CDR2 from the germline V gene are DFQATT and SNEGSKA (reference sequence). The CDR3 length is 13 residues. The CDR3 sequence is CSARDGDNNEQFF. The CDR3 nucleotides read TGCAGTGCTAGAGACGGGGATAACAATGAGCAGTTCTTC.

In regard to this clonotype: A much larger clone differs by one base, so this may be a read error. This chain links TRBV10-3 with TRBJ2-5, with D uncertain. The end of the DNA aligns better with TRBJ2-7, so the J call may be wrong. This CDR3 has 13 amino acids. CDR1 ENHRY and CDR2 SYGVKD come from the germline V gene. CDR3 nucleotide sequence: TGTGCCACCAGTGTTAACAGAGACTACGAGCAGTACTTC. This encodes CATSVNRDYEQYF.

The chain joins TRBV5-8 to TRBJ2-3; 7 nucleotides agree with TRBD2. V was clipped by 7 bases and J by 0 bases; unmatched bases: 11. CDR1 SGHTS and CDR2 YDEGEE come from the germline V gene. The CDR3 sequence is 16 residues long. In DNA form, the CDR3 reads TGTGCCAGCGGCGTTACTAGCGTCCCTAGCACAGATACGCAGTATTTT. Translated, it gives CASGVTSVPSTDTQYF.

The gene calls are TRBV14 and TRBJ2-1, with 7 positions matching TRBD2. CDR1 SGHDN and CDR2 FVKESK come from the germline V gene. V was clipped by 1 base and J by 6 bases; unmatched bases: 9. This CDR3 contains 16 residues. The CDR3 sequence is CASSQVWGGSLNEQFF. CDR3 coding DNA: TGTGCCAGCAGCCAAGTCTGGGGAGGGAGCCTCAATGAGCAGTTCTTC.

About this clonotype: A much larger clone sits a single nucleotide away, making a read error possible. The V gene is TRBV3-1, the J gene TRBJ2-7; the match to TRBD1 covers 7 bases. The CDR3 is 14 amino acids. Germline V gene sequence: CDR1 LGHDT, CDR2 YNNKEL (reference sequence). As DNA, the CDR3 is TGTGCCAGCACCTCGGACAGGTTTCTGGGGGAGCACTACTTC. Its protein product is CASTSDRFLGEHYF.

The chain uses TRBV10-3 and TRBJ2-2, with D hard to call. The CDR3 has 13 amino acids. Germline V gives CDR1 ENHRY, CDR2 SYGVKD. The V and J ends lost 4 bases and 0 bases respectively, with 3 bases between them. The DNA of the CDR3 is TGTGCCATCAGTGGGTCGAACACCGGGGAGCTGTTTTTT. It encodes CAISGSNTGELFF.

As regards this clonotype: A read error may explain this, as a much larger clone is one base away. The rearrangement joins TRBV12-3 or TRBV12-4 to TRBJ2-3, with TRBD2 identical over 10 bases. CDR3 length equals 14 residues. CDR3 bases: TGTGCCAGCAGTTTATCGCTAGCGGGAGATGCGCAGTATTTT. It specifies CASSLSLAGDAQYF.

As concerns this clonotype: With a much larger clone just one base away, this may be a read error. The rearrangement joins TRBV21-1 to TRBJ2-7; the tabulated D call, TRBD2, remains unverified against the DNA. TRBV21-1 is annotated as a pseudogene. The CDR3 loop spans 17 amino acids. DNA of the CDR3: TGTGCCAGCAGCGCCTTACTAGCGGGGGGGGCTACCTACGAGCAGTACTTC. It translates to CASSALLAGGATYEQYF.

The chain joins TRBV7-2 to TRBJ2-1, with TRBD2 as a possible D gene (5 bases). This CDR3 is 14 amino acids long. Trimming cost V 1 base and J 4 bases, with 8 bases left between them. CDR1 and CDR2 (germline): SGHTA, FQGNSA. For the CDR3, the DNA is TGTGCCAGCAGCTTAGTTTGGGAGTACAATGAGCAGTTCTTC. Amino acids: CASSLVWEYNEQFF.

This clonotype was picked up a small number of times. CDR3 protein: CASSLSTGGQGRNTIYF. As DNA, the CDR3 is TGTGCCAGCAGCTTATCTACGGGGGGACAGGGCCGAAACACCATATATTTT. The chain has TRBV7-9 and TRBJ1-3; TRBD1 matches at 9 bases. CDR1 and CDR2 from the germline V gene are SEHNR and FQNEAQ (reference sequence). This CDR3 has 17 residues. The V and J ends lost 2 bases and 5 bases, in that order; junction bases with no gene match: 10. Based on the CDR3 plus reference TRBV7-9 and TRBJ1-3, the full variable domain is DTGVSQNPRHKITKRGQNVTFRCDPISEHNRLYWYRQTLGQGPEFLTYFQNEAQLEKSRLLSDRFSAERPKGSFSTLEIQRTEQGDSAMYLCASSLSTGGQGRNTIYFGEGSWLTVV.

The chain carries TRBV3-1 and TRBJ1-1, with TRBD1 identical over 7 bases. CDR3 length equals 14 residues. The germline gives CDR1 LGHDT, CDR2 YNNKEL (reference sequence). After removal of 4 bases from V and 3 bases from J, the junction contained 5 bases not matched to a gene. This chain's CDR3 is CASSPMGQHTEAFF. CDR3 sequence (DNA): TGTGCCAGCAGCCCGATGGGACAGCACACTGAAGCTTTCTTT.

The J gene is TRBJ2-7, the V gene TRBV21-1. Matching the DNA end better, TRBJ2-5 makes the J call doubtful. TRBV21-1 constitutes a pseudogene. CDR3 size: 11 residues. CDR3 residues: CAAAGKETQYF. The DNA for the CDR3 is TGTGCCGCAGCGGGGAAAGAGACCCAGTACTTC.

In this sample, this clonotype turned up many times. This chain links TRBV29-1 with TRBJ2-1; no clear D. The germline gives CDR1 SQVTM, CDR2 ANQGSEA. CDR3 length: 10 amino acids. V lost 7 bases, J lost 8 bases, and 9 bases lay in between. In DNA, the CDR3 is TGCAGCGCAAGAAACGATGAGCAGTTCTTC. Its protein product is CSARNDEQFF.

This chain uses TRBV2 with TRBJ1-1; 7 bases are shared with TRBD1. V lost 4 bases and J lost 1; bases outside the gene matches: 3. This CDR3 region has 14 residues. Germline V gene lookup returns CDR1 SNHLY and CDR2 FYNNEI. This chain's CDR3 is CASSVGQPNTEAFF. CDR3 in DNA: TGTGCCAGCAGTGTGGGACAGCCGAACACTGAAGCTTTCTTT.

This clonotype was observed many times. The CDR3 sequence is CSARDPSGGGNEQFF. The CDR3 coding sequence is TGCAGTGCTAGAGACCCTAGCGGGGGGGGCAATGAGCAGTTCTTC. The chain carries TRBV20-1 and TRBJ2-1; 12 bases fit TRBD2. There are 15 residues in the CDR3. The germline CDR1 and CDR2 sequences are DFQATT and SNEGSKA (reference sequence). J was trimmed by 6 bases and V by 0 bases; bases with no gene match: 3.